The 27 T cell receptor beta chains given below trace back to one sample, sequenced in a study of T cells in Graves' hyperthyroidism and ophthalmopathy. The CDR3 regions of TCR beta were amplified from RNA transcripts. Using the HTBI primer set, a first-round RT-PCR was run on the TCR CDR3. TCRdb ran MiXCR on the multiplex PCR reads and lists one entry per CDR3 protein. The sample contains under 350,000 distinct CDR3 sequences, 15% to 20% of which appear only once. The material sequenced was blood. Every receptor here comes from a woman aged 50 to 60 with Graves' hyperthyroidism.

In its sample, this clonotype was seen many times. This sequence joins TRBV6-1 and TRBJ2-7; D unresolved. The CDR3 sequence is 12 residues long. Germline CDR1 MNHNS, CDR2 SASEGT. CDR3 bases: TGTGCGGCCGGAGACACTTCCTACGAGCAGTACTTC. Translating it yields CAAGDTSYEQYF.

CDR3 residues: CASSFGPSGIQETQYF. DNA of the CDR3: TGTGCCAGCAGCTTCGGCCCTAGCGGAATCCAAGAGACCCAGTACTTC. This chain uses TRBV7-8 with TRBJ2-5; 7 nucleotides match TRBD2. The trim removed 3 bases at V and 1 base at J, leaving 8 bases unmatched. The CDR3 runs to 16 residues. CDR1 and CDR2 (germline): SGHVS, FQNEAQ. Drawing the rest from reference TRBV7-8 and TRBJ2-5, the complete variable domain is GAGVSQSPRYKVAKRGQDVALRCDPISGHVSLFWYQQALGQGPEFLTYFQNEAQLDKSGLPSDRFFAERPEGSVSTLKIQRTQQEDSAVYLCASSFGPSGIQETQYFGPGTRLLVL.

The J gene is TRBJ2-2, the V gene TRBV6-1, with D unresolved. The CDR3 runs to 13 residues. The V end was cut by 10 bases, the J end by 5 bases, with 14 bases between. CDR1 and CDR2 (germline): MNHNS, SASEGT. The CDR3 DNA is TGTGCCACCTTTTGGAGCGTGACCGGGGAGCTGTTTTTT. Protein sequence: CATFWSVTGELFF.

This clonotype has at least ten counts. This chain joins TRBV24-1 and TRBJ2-1; a weak D match, TRBD2 (6 bases). CDR1 and CDR2 (germline): KGHDR, SFDVKD. CDR3 size: 15 residues. Trimming shortened V by 5 bases and J by 4 bases, and 14 bases separated the two germline ends. The CDR3 DNA reads TGTGCCACCAGTGCGGGAGACTTAAGATACAATGAGCAGTTCTTC. Its translation: CATSAGDLRYNEQFF.

This clonotype was picked up many times. The J gene is TRBJ1-1, the V gene TRBV20-1; D ambiguous. CDR3 length: 13 amino acids. The germline V gene has CDR1 DFQATT and CDR2 SNEGSKA (reference sequence). For the CDR3, the DNA is TGCAGACCCGCCGAGTCAGGGAACACTGAAGCTTTCTTT. Its protein product is CRPAESGNTEAFF.

This clonotype was recorded once. This chain links TRBV6-1 with TRBJ2-7; tentatively, D is TRBD2 (6 bases). The V end was cut by 5 bases, the J end by 2 bases, with 19 bases between. From germline, CDR1 is MNHNS and CDR2 SASEGT. The CDR3 is 16 amino acids. CDR3 amino acids: CASSPPRGRLAYEQYF. In nucleotides, the CDR3 is TGTGCCAGCAGTCCCCCCCGTGGGAGACTAGCCTACGAGCAGTACTTC.

This clonotype was counted at least ten times. The rearrangement joins TRBV6-1 to TRBJ2-1; 7 bases align to TRBD1. The junction had 12 bases not matched to a gene; V was cut back by 6 bases and J by 7 bases. The CDR3 is 15 amino acids. Germline V lookup: CDR1 MNHNS, CDR2 SASEGT. CDR3 sequence: CASRKTGQDLNEQFF. Written as DNA, the CDR3 is TGTGCCAGCAGGAAGACAGGACAGGACTTGAATGAGCAGTTCTTC.

The rearrangement uses TRBV11-1 and TRBJ2-3; unclear D gene. V lost 5 bases and J 5 bases, leaving 11 bases between the germline ends. The length of the CDR3 is 13 residues. In germline, CDR1 is SGHAT, CDR2 FQDESV (reference sequence). CDR3 in DNA: TGTGCCAGCAGCCTACCCTCGTTAGATACGCAGTATTTT. Translating gives CASSLPSLDTQYF. Supplemented by reference TRBV11-1 and TRBJ2-3, the full variable domain reads EAEVAQSPRYKITEKSQAVAFWCDPISGHATLYWYRQILGQGPELLVQFQDESVVDDSQLPKDRFSAERLKGVDSTLKIQPAELGDSAMYLCASSLPSLDTQYFGPGTRLTVL.

This clonotype was recorded many times. This sequence joins TRBV28 and TRBJ2-7, with D tentatively TRBD2 (5 bases). V shed 3 bases and J shed 6 bases, with 15 bases lying between them. CDR1 MDHEN and CDR2 SYDVKM come from the germline V gene. The CDR3 covers 14 residues. The CDR3 region is CASSFRGSWGEQYF. CDR3 in DNA: TGTGCCAGCAGTTTCCGAGGGAGTTGGGGCGAGCAGTACTTC.

The CDR3 sequence is CASSFSLAGQQFF. In DNA, the CDR3 is TGTGCCAGCAGCTTCAGCTTAGCGGGCCAGCAGTTCTTC. The chain has TRBV7-9 and TRBJ2-1; 7 bases align to TRBD2. The CDR3 extends over 13 amino acids. Per germline, CDR1 SEHNR and CDR2 FQNEAQ (reference sequence). With V trimmed by 3 bases and J by 11 bases, 7 bases remained unmatched.

The CDR3: CASSPTGPNEKLFF. Here the CDR3 DNA reads TGTGCCAGCAGCCCGACAGGGCCTAATGAAAAACTGTTTTTT. The genes are TRBV12-3 or TRBV12-4 and TRBJ1-4; 7 bases match TRBD1. V was pared by 6 bases and J by 3 bases, with 4 bases of the junction left unmatched. This CDR3 has 14 residues.

This clonotype was seen only a few times. The rearrangement joins TRBV5-8 to TRBJ2-3, with 9 nucleotides matching TRBD1. The CDR3 covers 15 residues. Germline CDR1 and CDR2: SGHTS and YDEGEE. The junction had 9 bases not matched to a gene; V was cut back by 4 bases and J by 6 bases. CDR3 nucleotides: TGTGCCAGCAGCCGGACAGGGGCCTCAGGCGATACGCAGTATTTT. This sequence encodes CASSRTGASGDTQYF.

This clonotype has only one observation. It may be a read error: a sequence one base away is much more abundant. The chain recombines TRBV28 with TRBJ2-1; D might be TRBD2 (7 bases). Between the trimmed V and J ends, which lost 5 bases and 10 bases, there was a span of 18 bases. The CDR3 has 14 residues. The germline V gene encodes CDR1 MDHEN and CDR2 SYDVKM. Written as DNA, the CDR3 is TGTGCCAGCAGTCCCTCGGCGGGGGCGGACGAGCAGTTCTTC. This translates into CASSPSAGADEQFF.

This clonotype was detected ten times or more. This chain links TRBV11-2 with TRBJ1-1; D perhaps matches TRBD1 (5 bases). The ends were cut back, 3 bases at V and 6 bases at J, with 14 bases in the middle. Germline lookup yields CDR1 SGHAT and CDR2 FQNNGV. The CDR3 contains 14 residues. This CDR3 is CASSFDRWSAEAFF. Written as DNA, the CDR3 is TGTGCCAGCAGCTTCGACAGATGGAGTGCTGAAGCTTTCTTT.

Comments on this clonotype: A read error is possible here, since a much larger clone lies one base away. The chain is built from TRBV10-1 and TRBJ2-3; 8 bases align to TRBD1. There are 15 residues in the CDR3. In germline, CDR1 is WNHNN, CDR2 SYGVQD (reference sequence). The V gene end was trimmed by 5 bases and the J gene end by 4 bases; junction bases not matched to a gene: 8. In nucleotides, the CDR3 is TGCGCCAGCAGTACTACAGGGGGTACAGCAGATACGCAGTATTTT. This translates into CASSTTGGTADTQYF.

The chain uses TRBV27 and TRBJ2-3; either TRBD1 or TRBD2 may fit D (6 bases each). V lost 3 bases to trimming and J lost 6 bases, with 13 bases between them. Germline lookup yields CDR1 MNHEY and CDR2 SMNVEV (reference sequence). CDR3 length: 14 amino acids. CDR3 DNA: TGTGCCAGCAGTTTCTCGGGGGCCGGGGATACGCAGTATTTT. This sequence encodes CASSFSGAGDTQYF.

The chain combines TRBV4-2 with TRBJ2-1; the D gene is possibly TRBD2 (6 bases). Germline V gene data show CDR1 as LGHNA and CDR2 as YNFKEQ. This CDR3 region has 13 residues. Trimming removed 1 base from V and 8 bases from J, with 9 bases in between. In DNA, the CDR3 is TGTGCCAGCAGCCAAGGTTCGGGGGATGAGCAGTTCTTC. It translates to CASSQGSGDEQFF.

This clonotype has more than one count but fewer than ten. CDR3: CASSRDSQWQFF. CDR3 DNA: TGTGCCAGCAGTCGAGACAGTCAATGGCAGTTCTTC. This chain connects TRBV6-1 to TRBJ2-1, with D possibly TRBD1 on 5 matching bases. V was trimmed by 5 bases and J by 12 bases, leaving 14 bases between them. Germline lookup yields CDR1 MNHNS and CDR2 SASEGT. There are 12 residues in the CDR3.

The V call is TRBV12-3 or TRBV12-4, the J call TRBJ2-3, with 15 bases aligning to TRBD2. J gave up 7 bases and V 3 bases, and 5 bases lay outside the gene matches. This CDR3 has 16 residues. The CDR3 nucleotides read TGTGCCAGCAGTTTTCCCGGGACTAGCGGGAGGAATACGCAGTATTTT. It encodes CASSFPGTSGRNTQYF.

This clonotype has ten or more counts. One end of the junction fails to match germline, which may point to a read error. The genes are TRBV7-7 and TRBJ2-5; 10 bases are a match to TRBD2. CDR1 and CDR2 from the germline V gene are SSHAT and FNYEAQ (reference sequence). This CDR3 has 15 amino acids. CDR3 bases: TGTGCTAGCAGCCCCGGGACTAGCGCACAAGAGACCCAGTACTTC. Its translation: CASSPGTSAQETQYF.

The sample holds a few counts of this clonotype. The chain recombines TRBV10-3 with TRBJ2-7; D is undetermined. CDR3 length: 14 amino acids. V was shortened by 10 bases and J by 0 bases, with 16 bases between the two germline ends. Germline V gives CDR1 ENHRY, CDR2 SYGVKD. The chain's CDR3 is CASSARVDSYEQYV. In DNA, the CDR3 is TGTGCCAGCAGCGCCCGGGTTGACTCCTACGAGCAGTACGTC.

This clonotype was detected many times. The rearrangement uses TRBV12-3 or TRBV12-4 and TRBJ1-6, with D possibly matching TRBD1 (6 bases). CDR3 size: 13 residues. The V and J ends lost 6 bases and 10 bases respectively, with 13 bases between them. CDR3 bases: TGTGCCAGCAGGGGTGGGGGCTACTCACCCCTCCACTTT. Amino acid sequence: CASRGGGYSPLHF.

This clonotype occurred many times. This chain connects TRBV20-1 to TRBJ2-1; 9 nucleotides agree with TRBD2. V shed 6 bases and J 4 bases; nucleotides not matched to a gene: 7. Germline CDR1 reads DFQATT; CDR2 reads SNEGSKA (reference sequence). The CDR3 is 14 residues long. The CDR3 region is CSAPLAGVYNEQFF. As DNA, the CDR3 is TGCAGTGCCCCTTTAGCGGGGGTATACAATGAGCAGTTCTTC.

The chain has TRBV5-4 and TRBJ2-6, with D possibly matching TRBD2 (6 bases). Per germline, CDR1 SGHNT and CDR2 YYREEE (reference sequence). This CDR3 comprises 16 residues. The germline V and J ends were trimmed by 5 bases and 0 bases, with 12 bases remaining between them. The CDR3 DNA sequence: TGTGCCAGCAGTCGGGACTCCGTCTCTGGGGCCAACGTCCTGACTTTC. As protein: CASSRDSVSGANVLTF.

This clonotype was picked up many times. The chain is built from TRBV28 and TRBJ1-1; unclear D gene. Trimming took off 6 bases at V and 1 base at J, with 9 bases between the two ends. The CDR3 runs to 13 residues. Per germline, CDR1 MDHEN and CDR2 SYDVKM. Written as DNA, the CDR3 is TGTGCCAGCAGCCCAAGCAAGAACACTGAAGCTTTCTTT. Protein sequence: CASSPSKNTEAFF.

The CDR3 is CASSFSIYEQYF. CDR3 nucleotides: TGTGCCAGCAGTTTTTCTATCTACGAGCAGTACTTC. This chain joins TRBV28 and TRBJ2-7; D gene uncertain. Germline V gives CDR1 MDHEN, CDR2 SYDVKM. Trimming stripped 3 bases from V and 3 bases from J, with 6 bases between. This CDR3 is 12 amino acids long.

This clonotype has a handful of counts. The J gene is TRBJ2-7, the V gene TRBV3-1, with 8 nucleotides matching TRBD1. Germline V gives CDR1 LGHDT, CDR2 YNNKEL (reference sequence). The CDR3 covers 15 residues. V was pared by 4 bases and J by 0 bases, with 5 bases of the junction left unmatched. The CDR3 DNA is TGTGCCAGCAGCCCTAGACAGGGGAGCTCCTACGAGCAGTACGTC. This encodes CASSPRQGSSYEQYV.